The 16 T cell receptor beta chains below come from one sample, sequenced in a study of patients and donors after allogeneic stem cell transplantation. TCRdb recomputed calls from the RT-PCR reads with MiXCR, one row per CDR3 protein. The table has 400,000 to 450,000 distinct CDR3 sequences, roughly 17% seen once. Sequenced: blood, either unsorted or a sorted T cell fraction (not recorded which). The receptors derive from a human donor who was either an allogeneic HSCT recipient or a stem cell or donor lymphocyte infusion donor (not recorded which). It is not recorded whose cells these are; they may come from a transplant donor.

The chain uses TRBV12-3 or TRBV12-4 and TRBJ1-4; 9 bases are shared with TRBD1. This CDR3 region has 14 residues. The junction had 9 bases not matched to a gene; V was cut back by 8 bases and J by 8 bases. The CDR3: CASGTGGFGEKLFF. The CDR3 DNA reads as TGTGCCAGCGGCACAGGGGGCTTTGGAGAAAAACTGTTTTTT.

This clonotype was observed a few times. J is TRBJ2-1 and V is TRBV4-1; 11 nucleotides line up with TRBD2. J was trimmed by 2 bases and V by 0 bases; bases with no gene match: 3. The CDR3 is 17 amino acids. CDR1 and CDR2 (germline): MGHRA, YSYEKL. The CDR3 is CASSQDKLAGAYNEQFF. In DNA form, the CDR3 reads TGCGCCAGCAGCCAAGATAAACTAGCGGGAGCCTACAATGAGCAGTTCTTC.

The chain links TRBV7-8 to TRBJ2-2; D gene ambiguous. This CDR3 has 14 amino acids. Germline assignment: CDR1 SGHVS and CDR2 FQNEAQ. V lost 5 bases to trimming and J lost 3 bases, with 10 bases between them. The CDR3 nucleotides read TGTGCCAGCAGCCGAATTAGTGACACCGGGGAGCTGTTTTTT. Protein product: CASSRISDTGELFF.

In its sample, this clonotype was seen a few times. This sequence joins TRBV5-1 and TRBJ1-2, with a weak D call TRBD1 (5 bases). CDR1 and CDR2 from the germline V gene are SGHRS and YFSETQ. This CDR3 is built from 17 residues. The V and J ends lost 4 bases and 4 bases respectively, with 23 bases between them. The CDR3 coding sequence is TGCGCCAGCAGCCCCCGAAAAACAGGAAGGGGTATCTATGGCTACACCTTC. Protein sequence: CASSPRKTGRGIYGYTF.

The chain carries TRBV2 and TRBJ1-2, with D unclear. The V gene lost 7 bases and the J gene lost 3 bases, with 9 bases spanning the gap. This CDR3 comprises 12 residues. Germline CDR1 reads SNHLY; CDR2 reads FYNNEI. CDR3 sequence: CASTKAHYGYTF. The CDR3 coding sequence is TGTGCCAGCACCAAGGCCCACTATGGCTACACCTTC.

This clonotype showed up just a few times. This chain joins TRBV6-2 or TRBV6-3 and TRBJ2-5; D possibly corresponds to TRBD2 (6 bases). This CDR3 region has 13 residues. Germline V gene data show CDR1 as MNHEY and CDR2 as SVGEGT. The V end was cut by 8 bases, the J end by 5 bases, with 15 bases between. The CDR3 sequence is CASSGDPAETQYF. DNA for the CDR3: TGTGCCAGCTCGGGGGACCCGGCTGAGACCCAGTACTTC.

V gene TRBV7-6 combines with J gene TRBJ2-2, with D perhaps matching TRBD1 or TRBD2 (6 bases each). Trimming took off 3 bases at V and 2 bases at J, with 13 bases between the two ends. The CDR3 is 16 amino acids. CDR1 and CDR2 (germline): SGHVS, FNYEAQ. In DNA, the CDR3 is TGTGCCAGCAGCTTCATCAGGGGAGGCAACACCGGGGAGCTGTTTTTT. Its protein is CASSFIRGGNTGELFF.

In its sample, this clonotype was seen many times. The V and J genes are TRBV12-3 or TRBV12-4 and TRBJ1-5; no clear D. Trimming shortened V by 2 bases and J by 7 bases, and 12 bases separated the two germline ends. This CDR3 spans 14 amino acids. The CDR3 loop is CASSLRLQWQPQHF. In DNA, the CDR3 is TGTGCCAGCAGTTTAAGGCTCCAGTGGCAGCCCCAGCATTTT.

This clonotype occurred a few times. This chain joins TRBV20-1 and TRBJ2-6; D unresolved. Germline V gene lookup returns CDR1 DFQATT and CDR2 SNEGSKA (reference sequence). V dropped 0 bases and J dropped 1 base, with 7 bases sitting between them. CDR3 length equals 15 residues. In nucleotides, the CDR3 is TGCAGTGCTAGAGATGAGGATTCTGGGGCCAACGTCCTGACTTTC. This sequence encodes CSARDEDSGANVLTF.

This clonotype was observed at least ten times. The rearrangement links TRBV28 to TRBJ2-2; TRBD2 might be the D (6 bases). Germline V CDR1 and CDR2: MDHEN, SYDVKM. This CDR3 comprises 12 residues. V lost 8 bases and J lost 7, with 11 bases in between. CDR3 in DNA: TGTGCCAGCCGAGGGAGGTTCGGGGAGCTGTTTTTT. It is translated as CASRGRFGELFF.

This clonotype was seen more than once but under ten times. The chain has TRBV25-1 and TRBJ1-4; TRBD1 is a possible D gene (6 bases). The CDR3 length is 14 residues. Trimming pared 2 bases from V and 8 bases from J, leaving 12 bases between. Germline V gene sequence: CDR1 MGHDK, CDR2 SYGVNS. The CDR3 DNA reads TGTGCCAGCAGTGAAGGGGGCGCGGAGGAAAAACTGTTTTTT. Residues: CASSEGGAEEKLFF.

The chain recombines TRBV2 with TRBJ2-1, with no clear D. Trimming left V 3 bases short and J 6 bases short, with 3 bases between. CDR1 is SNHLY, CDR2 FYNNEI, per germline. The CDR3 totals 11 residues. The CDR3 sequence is CASSERNEQFF. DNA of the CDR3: TGTGCCAGCAGTGAGCGCAATGAGCAGTTCTTC. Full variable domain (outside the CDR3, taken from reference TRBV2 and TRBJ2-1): EPEVTQTPSHQVTQMGQEVILRCVPISNHLYFYWYRQILGQKVEFLVSFYNNEISEKSEIFDDQFSVERPDGSNFTLKIRSTKLEDSAMYFCASSERNEQFFGPGTRLTVL.

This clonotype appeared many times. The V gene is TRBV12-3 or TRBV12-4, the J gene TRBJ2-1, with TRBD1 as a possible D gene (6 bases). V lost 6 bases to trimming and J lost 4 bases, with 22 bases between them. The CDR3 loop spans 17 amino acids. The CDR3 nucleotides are TGTGCCAGCAGCTCCAGTTTAACAGGGAATAGGTACAATGAGCAGTTCTTC. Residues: CASSSSLTGNRYNEQFF.

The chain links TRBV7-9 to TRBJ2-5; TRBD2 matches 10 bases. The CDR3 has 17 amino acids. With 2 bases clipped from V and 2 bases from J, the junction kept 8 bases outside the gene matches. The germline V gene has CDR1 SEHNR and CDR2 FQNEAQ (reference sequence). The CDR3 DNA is TGTGCCAGCAGCTTAAAACCAAGGACTAGCGGTCAAGAGACCCAGTACTTC. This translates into CASSLKPRTSGQETQYF.

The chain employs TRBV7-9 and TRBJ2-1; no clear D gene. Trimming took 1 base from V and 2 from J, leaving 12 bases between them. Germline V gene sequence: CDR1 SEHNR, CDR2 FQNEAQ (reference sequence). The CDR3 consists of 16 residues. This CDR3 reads CASSLVGSEAYNEQFF. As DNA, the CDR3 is TGTGCCAGCAGCTTAGTCGGCAGCGAAGCCTACAATGAGCAGTTCTTC.

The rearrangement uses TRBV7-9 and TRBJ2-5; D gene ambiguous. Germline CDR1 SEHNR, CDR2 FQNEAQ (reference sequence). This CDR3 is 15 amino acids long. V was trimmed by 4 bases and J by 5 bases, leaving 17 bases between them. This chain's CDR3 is CASSSSPPGWETQYF. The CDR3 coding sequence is TGTGCCAGCAGCTCATCCCCGCCAGGATGGGAGACCCAGTACTTC.